The 28 T cell receptor beta chains presented below share a single source sample, sequenced in a study of blood T cell repertoires in COVID-19 (dated by TCRdb to 2020 to 2022). The library was produced with the immunoSEQ multiplex PCR assay. Held by TCRdb, this immuneACCESS table contains in-frame sequences only and omits some clones. Under half of the omission traces to an unresolved V gene where checked; the cause of the rest is unknown. Counted in this sample were 200,000 to 300,000 clones; around 82% of them appeared once. The ten largest make up 8.6% of the sample. Sequenced sample: peripheral blood. The origin of the receptors is a human donor in a cohort sampled during active COVID-19.

Only a few counts were recorded for this clone. The chain links TRBV5-1 to TRBJ1-5; D ambiguous. The CDR3 contains 13 residues. CDR1 is SGHRS and CDR2 is YFSETQ in the germline V gene. V gave up 4 bases and J gave up 0 bases, with 5 bases separating them. CDR3 residues: CASSPDSNQPQHF. CDR3 DNA: TGCGCCAGCAGCCCAGATAGCAATCAGCCCCAGCATTTT.

This chain links TRBV6-5 with TRBJ2-1, with 7 positions matching TRBD2. The CDR3 has 16 amino acids. In germline, CDR1 is MNHEY, CDR2 SVGAGI. V dropped 1 base and J dropped 8; count of bases not matched to a gene: 11. The CDR3 DNA reads TGTGCCAGCAGTTACTTGGGAGGGACCGCCCGGGATGAGCAGTTCTTC. It translates to CASSYLGGTARDEQFF.

Note on this clone: The same CDR3 also results from other DNA sequences found in this sample. The gene calls are TRBV7-6 and TRBJ2-5; TRBD1 might be the D (5 bases). The CDR3 sequence is 13 residues long. Trimming removed 5 bases from V and 4 bases from J, with 11 bases in between. Germline V CDR1 and CDR2: SGHVS, FNYEAQ. CDR3 protein: CASSLGQGETQYF. CDR3 nucleotides: TGTGCCAGCAGCCTAGGGCAGGGAGAGACCCAGTACTTC.

The chain has TRBV28 and TRBJ1-6, with a tentative D call TRBD1 (6 bases). Trimming left V 5 bases short and J 10 bases short, with 15 bases between. CDR1 and CDR2 from the germline V gene are MDHEN and SYDVKM. This CDR3 is 14 amino acids long. CDR3 nucleotide sequence: TGTGCCAGCAGTACCCCAGGGGATAGGTCACCCCTCCACTTT. Amino acid sequence: CASSTPGDRSPLHF.

The CDR3 spells CASSLAATSGRNEQFF. CDR3 DNA: TGTGCCAGCAGCTTGGCCGCGACTAGCGGGAGGAATGAGCAGTTCTTC. V is TRBV5-4 and J is TRBJ2-1, with 13 bases that match TRBD2. Germline V CDR1 and CDR2: SGHNT, YYREEE (reference sequence). This CDR3 is built from 16 residues. Trimming took 0 bases from V and 7 from J; bases not matched to a gene: 4.

This clone was detected once. The V gene is TRBV6-2 or TRBV6-3, the J gene TRBJ2-3; the D is unclear. The CDR3 has 18 amino acids. The V gene's germline CDR1 is MNHEY and CDR2 SVGEGT. Between the trimmed V and J ends, which lost 0 bases and 2 bases, there was a span of 18 bases. This CDR3 is CASSYSVLSSVITDTQYF. CDR3 DNA: TGTGCCAGCAGTTACTCGGTCTTGTCATCGGTAATCACAGATACGCAGTATTTT.

This clone showed up just a few times. This chain links TRBV7-3 with TRBJ2-2; TRBD2 matches at 14 bases. Losses at the gene ends were 3 bases for V and 6 bases for J; bases not matched to a gene: 0. Looked up from germline, CDR1 is SGHTA and CDR2 is FQGTGA. This CDR3 contains 15 residues. CDR3 sequence reads: CASSLGLAGAGELFF. The CDR3 DNA follows: TGTGCCAGCAGCTTGGGACTAGCGGGAGCCGGGGAGCTGTTTTTT.

The CDR3 coding sequence is TGTGCCAGCAGCCCGGAAGGACAGTATCATCAGCCCCAGCATTTT. It encodes CASSPEGQYHQPQHF. V usage is TRBV5-5 and J usage is TRBJ1-5; D may be TRBD1 (6 bases). V was cut by 4 bases and J by 5 bases, with 16 bases left in between. CDR3 length: 15 residues. Germline CDR1 reads SGHKS; CDR2 reads YYEKEE (reference sequence).

This clone was found a few times. CDR3 sequence (DNA): TGTGCCAGCAGAACCGAACCGGGACAGCTGAATGAAAAACTGTTTTTT. Its protein product is CASRTEPGQLNEKLFF. The chain is built from TRBV28 and TRBJ1-4, with TRBD1 matching 7 bases. The CDR3 consists of 16 residues. Germline assignment: CDR1 MDHEN and CDR2 SYDVKM. J was trimmed by 5 bases and V by 6 bases; bases with no gene match: 12.

V gene TRBV11-1 combines with J gene TRBJ2-5, with 7 bases lining up with TRBD1. V was pared by 1 base and J by 2 bases, with 4 bases of the junction left unmatched. The CDR3 is 15 amino acids. Germline V CDR1 and CDR2: SGHAT, FQDESV (reference sequence). CDR3 in amino acids: CASSLEGTDQETQYF. CDR3 nucleotides: TGTGCCAGCAGCTTAGAAGGGACAGATCAAGAGACCCAGTACTTC.

V is TRBV12-3 or TRBV12-4 and J is TRBJ2-5, with D possibly TRBD2 on 5 matching bases. The CDR3 covers 13 residues. The ends were cut back, 3 bases at V and 5 bases at J, with 10 bases in the middle. The CDR3 sequence: CASSFGSAETQYF. CDR3 sequence (DNA): TGTGCCAGCAGTTTTGGTAGCGCGGAGACCCAGTACTTC.

This chain joins TRBV27 and TRBJ2-7; 9 bases agree with TRBD2. Germline V CDR1 and CDR2: MNHEY, SMNVEV (reference sequence). Trimming took 6 bases from V and 0 from J; bases not matched to a gene: 6. CDR3 size: 15 residues. The CDR3 bases are TGTGCCAGCAGATCGAGCGGGGGGACCTCCTACGAGCAGTACTTC. Translated: CASRSSGGTSYEQYF.

The V gene is TRBV19, the J gene TRBJ1-3, with no clear D. The V gene's germline CDR1 is LNHDA and CDR2 SQIVND (reference sequence). This CDR3 is built from 16 residues. The V end was cut by 4 bases, the J end by 4 bases, with 17 bases between. In DNA, the CDR3 is TGTGCCAGTAGTACACGGAGCGTCAAAGGCGGAAACACCATATATTTT. It specifies CASSTRSVKGGNTIYF.

The genes are TRBV6-5 and TRBJ1-6; D unresolved. Per the germline V gene, CDR1 is MNHEY and CDR2 is SVGAGI. CDR3 length: 15 amino acids. Trimming took 3 bases from V and 14 from J, leaving 20 bases between them. The CDR3 sequence is CASSYSLRGFMALHF. The CDR3 DNA reads TGTGCCAGCAGTTATTCCTTGAGAGGGTTTATGGCCCTCCACTTT.

About this clone itself: The sample carries other DNA sequences with the same CDR3. The chain carries TRBV11-2 and TRBJ1-1; tentative D call: TRBD1 (6 bases). The length of the CDR3 is 13 residues. V was pared by 4 bases and J by 2 bases, with 8 bases between. Germline V gene sequence: CDR1 SGHAT, CDR2 FQNNGV. CDR3 DNA: TGTGCCAGCAGCTCCAGGGGCAACACTGAAGCTTTCTTT. Amino acid sequence: CASSSRGNTEAFF. Using reference TRBV11-2 and TRBJ1-1 for the parts outside the CDR3, the full variable domain is EAGVAQSPRYKIIEKRQSVAFWCNPISGHATLYWYQQILGQGPKLLIQFQNNGVVDDSQLPKDRFSAERLKGVDSTLKIQPAKLEDSAVYLCASSSRGNTEAFFGQGTRLTVV.

The chain couples TRBV11-1 to TRBJ2-7; TRBD1 matches 9 bases. Germline V CDR1 and CDR2: SGHAT, FQDESV (reference sequence). This CDR3 contains 15 residues. Trimming took 1 base from V and 2 from J; bases not matched to a gene: 3. CDR3 sequence reads: CASSLGDRAPYEQYF. In DNA, the CDR3 is TGTGCCAGCAGCTTAGGGGACAGGGCCCCCTACGAGCAGTACTTC.

CDR3 bases: TGTGCCAGCAGCCTAGCCGGGACTACCTACGAGCAGTACTTC. Translating gives CASSLAGTTYEQYF. The gene calls are TRBV5-4 and TRBJ2-7, with 7 positions matching TRBD2. V dropped 4 bases and J dropped 2; count of bases not matched to a gene: 6. This CDR3 comprises 14 residues. Germline CDR1 and CDR2: SGHNT and YYREEE (reference sequence).

The CDR3 coding sequence is TGTGCCAGCAGTGACTTCTCCTACGAGCAGTACTTC. Translating it yields CASSDFSYEQYF. The chain combines TRBV25-1 with TRBJ2-7; D remains unclear. Germline V gene data show CDR1 as MGHDK and CDR2 as SYGVNS. The CDR3 covers 12 residues. With 3 bases removed from V and 0 bases from J, the gap between germline ends came to 3 bases.

J is TRBJ1-4 and V is TRBV7-2; a possible D gene is TRBD1 (5 bases). The CDR3 covers 15 residues. The germline CDR1 and CDR2 sequences are SGHTA and FQGNSA. Trimming pared 4 bases from V and 4 bases from J, leaving 13 bases between. This CDR3 reads CASSSPQRGNEKLFF. The CDR3 coding sequence is TGTGCCAGCAGCTCCCCCCAAAGGGGTAATGAAAAACTGTTTTTT. Variable domain in full (rest from reference TRBV7-2 and TRBJ1-4): GAGVSQSPSNKVTEKGKDVELRCDPISGHTALYWYRQSLGQGLEFLIYFQGNSAPDKSGLPSDRFSAERTGGSVSTLTIQRTQQEDSAVYLCASSSPQRGNEKLFFGSGTQLSVL.

This clone appeared a single time. This chain uses TRBV28 with TRBJ1-2; weak D call: TRBD1 (6 bases). The CDR3 extends over 14 amino acids. Germline-derived CDR1 and CDR2 are MDHEN and SYDVKM. Trimming stripped 7 bases from V and 4 bases from J, with 16 bases between. The CDR3: CASTPRDNFYGYTF. CDR3 coding DNA: TGTGCCAGCACCCCCCGGGACAACTTCTATGGCTACACCTTC.

V and J are TRBV10-2 and TRBJ1-2, with a possible D match to TRBD1 (5 bases). Trimming removed 3 bases from V and 4 bases from J, with 9 bases in between. Germline values: CDR1 WSHSY, CDR2 SAAADI. This CDR3 is 13 amino acids long. CDR3 sequence: CASSDQGTYGYTF. For the CDR3, the DNA is TGCGCCAGCAGTGATCAGGGTACCTATGGCTACACCTTC.

This clone was observed once. The rearrangement links TRBV12-3 or TRBV12-4 to TRBJ1-3; TRBD1 aligns across 8 bases. This CDR3 has 13 amino acids. V dropped 10 bases and J dropped 4; count of bases not matched to a gene: 6. In DNA, the CDR3 is TGTGCCACCCAGGGGGCATCGGGAAACACCATATATTTT. Its translation is CATQGASGNTIYF.

This clone has just a few counts. The chain employs TRBV29-1 and TRBJ2-2; TRBD2 matches 12 bases. V lost 4 bases, J lost 5 bases, and 5 bases stayed unmatched. The CDR3 is made up of 15 amino acids. From germline, CDR1 is SQVTM and CDR2 ANQGSEA. CDR3 protein: CSVGSLAGGTGELFF. In nucleotides, the CDR3 is TGCAGCGTTGGTTCCCTAGCGGGAGGGACCGGGGAGCTGTTTTTT.

The V and J genes are TRBV19 and TRBJ2-3; TRBD2 matches 8 bases. The CDR3 runs 15 residues. Germline assignment: CDR1 LNHDA and CDR2 SQIVND (reference sequence). Trimming at V came to 1 base and at J to 4 bases, leaving 4 bases not matched to a gene. The CDR3, as DNA: TGTGCCAGTAGTATAGGGACTAGCAAGGCAGATACGCAGTATTTT. It encodes CASSIGTSKADTQYF.

V usage is TRBV2 and J usage is TRBJ2-2; 8 nucleotides agree with TRBD2. CDR1 and CDR2 (germline): SNHLY, FYNNEI. CDR3 size: 14 residues. With V trimmed by 4 bases and J by 7 bases, 5 bases remained unmatched. CDR3 protein: CASSGSGVGGELFF. The CDR3 coding sequence is TGTGCCAGCAGTGGTAGCGGGGTAGGCGGGGAGCTGTTTTTT. Looking up the rest from reference TRBV2 and TRBJ2-2 gives the full variable domain: EPEVTQTPSHQVTQMGQEVILRCVPISNHLYFYWYRQILGQKVEFLVSFYNNEISEKSEIFDDQFSVERPDGSNFTLKIRSTKLEDSAMYFCASSGSGVGGELFFGEGSRLTVL.

CDR3 protein: CASSLSFRVTDTQYF. As DNA, the CDR3 is TGCGCCAGCAGCTTGTCGTTCCGGGTAACAGATACGCAGTATTTT. V gene TRBV5-1 combines with J gene TRBJ2-3; no definite D call. Deletions cut 1 base from V and 3 bases from J, with 12 bases between. The CDR3 runs 15 residues. Germline lookup yields CDR1 SGHRS and CDR2 YFSETQ.

The chain couples TRBV7-2 to TRBJ2-1; tentative D call: TRBD2 (6 bases). CDR3 length: 13 amino acids. Germline V CDR1 and CDR2: SGHTA, FQGNSA. V lost 5 bases and J 6 bases, leaving 11 bases between the germline ends. In DNA form, the CDR3 reads TGTGCCAGCAGCCGGGACTGGGTCAATGAGCAGTTCTTC. Amino acids: CASSRDWVNEQFF.

Only a few counts were recorded for this clone. The chain links TRBV5-4 to TRBJ2-1, with TRBD2 matching over 11 bases. The junction had 10 bases not matched to a gene; V was cut back by 1 base and J by 7 bases. CDR1 is SGHNT, CDR2 YYREEE, per germline (reference sequence). This CDR3 has 17 residues. For the CDR3, the DNA is TGTGCCAGCAGCTTGATTAGCGGGAGGGCCCAGACGAATGAGCAGTTCTTC. Translating gives CASSLISGRAQTNEQFF.